This TCR beta chain is drawn from a study of blood T cell repertoires in COVID-19. At the level of the study: Whether acute or convalescent, the COVID-19 samples came from the United States, Italy and Spain. The cDNA or gDNA used as material had been derived from T cells, B-cell-depleted T cells, or PBMCs.

The CDR3 is 13 residues long. Trimming took 0 bases from V and 5 from J; bases not matched to a gene: 1. Per the germline V gene, CDR1 is GTSNPN and CDR2 is SVGIG (reference sequence). Per the original methods: Estimated nucleated cell counts came from reference gene primer amplification. Sequencing was performed with immunoSEQ multiplex PCR; in TCRdb, only in-frame clones are kept and a portion is missing. V and J calls and clone size are copied from that table; D and trimming were computed from the DNA. The data show tens of thousands of clones, about 88% seen once. Material: peripheral blood. This receptor was identified in a man in his sixties with acute or convalescent COVID-19. This chain uses TRBV30 with TRBJ2-1; TRBD2 matches 7 bases. The CDR3 region has the DNA TGTGCCTGGAGTGTCGGGGGGAACAATGAGCAGTTCTTC. It specifies CAWSVGGNNEQFF. The entire variable domain, with the rest obtained from reference TRBV30 and TRBJ2-1, is as follows: SQTIHQWPATLVQPVGSPLSLECTVEGTSNPNLYWYRQAAGRGLQLLFYSVGIGQISSEVPQNLSASRPQDRQFILSSKKLLLSDSGFYLCAWSVGGNNEQFFGPGTRLTVL.